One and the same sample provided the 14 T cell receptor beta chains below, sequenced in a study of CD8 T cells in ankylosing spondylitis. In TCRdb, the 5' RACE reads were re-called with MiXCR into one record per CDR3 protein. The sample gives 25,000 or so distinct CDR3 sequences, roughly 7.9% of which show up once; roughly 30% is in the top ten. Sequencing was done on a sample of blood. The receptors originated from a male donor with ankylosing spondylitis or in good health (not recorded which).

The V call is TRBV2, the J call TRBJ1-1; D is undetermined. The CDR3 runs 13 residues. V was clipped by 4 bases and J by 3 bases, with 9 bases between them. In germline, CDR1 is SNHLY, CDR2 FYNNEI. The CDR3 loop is CASSGDKDTEAFF. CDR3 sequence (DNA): TGTGCCAGCAGTGGCGACAAGGACACTGAAGCTTTCTTT. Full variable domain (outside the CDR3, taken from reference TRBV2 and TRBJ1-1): EPEVTQTPSHQVTQMGQEVILRCVPISNHLYFYWYRQILGQKVEFLVSFYNNEISEKSEIFDDQFSVERPDGSNFTLKIRSTKLEDSAMYFCASSGDKDTEAFFGQGTRLTVV.

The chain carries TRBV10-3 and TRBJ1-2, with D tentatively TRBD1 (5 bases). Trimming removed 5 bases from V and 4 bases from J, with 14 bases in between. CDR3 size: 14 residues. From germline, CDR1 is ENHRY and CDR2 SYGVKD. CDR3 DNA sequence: TGTGCCATCAGTCCTGCCGGGACGGTCTATGGCTACACCTTC. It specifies CAISPAGTVYGYTF.

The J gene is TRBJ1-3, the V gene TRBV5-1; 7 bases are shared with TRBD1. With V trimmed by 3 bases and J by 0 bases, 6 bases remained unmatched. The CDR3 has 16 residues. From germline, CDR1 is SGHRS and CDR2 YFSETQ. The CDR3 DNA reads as TGCGCCAGCAGCTCGGGACAGCTTATCTCTGGAAACACCATATATTTT. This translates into CASSSGQLISGNTIYF.

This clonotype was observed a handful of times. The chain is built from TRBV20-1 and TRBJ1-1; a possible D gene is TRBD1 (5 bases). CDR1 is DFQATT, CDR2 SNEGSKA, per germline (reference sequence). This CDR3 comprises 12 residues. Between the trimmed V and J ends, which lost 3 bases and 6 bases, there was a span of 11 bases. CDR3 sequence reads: CSASPRVSEAFF. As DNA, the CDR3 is TGCAGTGCTAGTCCCAGGGTTTCTGAAGCTTTCTTT.

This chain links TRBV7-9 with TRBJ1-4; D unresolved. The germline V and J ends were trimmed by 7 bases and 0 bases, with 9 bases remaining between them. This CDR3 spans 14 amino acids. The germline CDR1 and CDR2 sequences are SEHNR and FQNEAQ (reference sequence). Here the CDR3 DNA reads TGTGCCAGCACCCTGGAGGCAACTAATGAAAAACTGTTTTTT. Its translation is CASTLEATNEKLFF.

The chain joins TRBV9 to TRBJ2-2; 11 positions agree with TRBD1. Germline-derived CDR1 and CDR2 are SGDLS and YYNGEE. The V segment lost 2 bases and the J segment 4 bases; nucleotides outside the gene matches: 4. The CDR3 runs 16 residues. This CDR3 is CASSVRGTGGTGELFF. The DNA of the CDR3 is TGTGCCAGCAGCGTTCGGGGGACAGGGGGCACCGGGGAGCTGTTTTTT.

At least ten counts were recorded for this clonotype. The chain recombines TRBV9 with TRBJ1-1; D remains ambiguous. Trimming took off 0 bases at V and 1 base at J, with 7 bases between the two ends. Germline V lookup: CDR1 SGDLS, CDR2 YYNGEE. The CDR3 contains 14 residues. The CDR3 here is CASSVGSRNTEAFF. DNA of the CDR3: TGTGCCAGCAGCGTAGGTAGCAGGAACACTGAAGCTTTCTTT.

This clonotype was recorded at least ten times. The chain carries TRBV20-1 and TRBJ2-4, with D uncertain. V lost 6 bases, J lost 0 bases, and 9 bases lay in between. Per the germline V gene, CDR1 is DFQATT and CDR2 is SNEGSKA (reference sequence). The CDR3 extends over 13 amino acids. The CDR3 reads CSASRVAKNIQYF. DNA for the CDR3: TGCAGTGCCTCTAGAGTAGCCAAAAACATTCAGTACTTC.

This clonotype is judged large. CDR3 amino acids: CASSFGETDGYTF. The CDR3 coding sequence is TGTGCCAGCAGCTTCGGGGAGACAGATGGCTACACCTTC. V usage is TRBV7-9 and J usage is TRBJ1-2; D may be TRBD1 (5 bases). Germline assignment: CDR1 SEHNR and CDR2 FQNEAQ (reference sequence). V lost 3 bases, J lost 6 bases, and 11 bases lay in between. The CDR3 loop spans 13 amino acids. The entire variable domain, with the rest obtained from reference TRBV7-9 and TRBJ1-2, is as follows: DTGVSQNPRHKITKRGQNVTFRCDPISEHNRLYWYRQTLGQGPEFLTYFQNEAQLEKSRLLSDRFSAERPKGSFSTLEIQRTEQGDSAMYLCASSFGETDGYTFGSGTRLTVV.

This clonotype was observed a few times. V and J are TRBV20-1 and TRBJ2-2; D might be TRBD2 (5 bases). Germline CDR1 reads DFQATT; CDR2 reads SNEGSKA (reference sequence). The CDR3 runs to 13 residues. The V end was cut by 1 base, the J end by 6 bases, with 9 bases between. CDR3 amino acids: CSARAPGAGELFF. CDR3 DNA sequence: TGCAGTGCTAGAGCTCCCGGGGCCGGGGAGCTGTTTTTT.

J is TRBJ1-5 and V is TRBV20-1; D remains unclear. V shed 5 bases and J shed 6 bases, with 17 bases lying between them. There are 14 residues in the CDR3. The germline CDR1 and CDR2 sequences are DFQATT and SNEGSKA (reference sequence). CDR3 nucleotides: TGCAGTGCTGTGGGTTTTGGGGTCGGTCAGCCCCAGCATTTT. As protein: CSAVGFGVGQPQHF.

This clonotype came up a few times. CDR3 residues: CSVARDRDTYEQYF. CDR3 nucleotide sequence: TGCAGCGTGGCCCGGGACAGGGATACCTACGAGCAGTACTTC. The chain recombines TRBV29-1 with TRBJ2-7, with 9 bases identical to TRBD1. The germline CDR1 and CDR2 sequences are SQVTM and ANQGSEA. CDR3 length: 14 amino acids. V lost 6 bases and J lost 2; bases outside the gene matches: 8.

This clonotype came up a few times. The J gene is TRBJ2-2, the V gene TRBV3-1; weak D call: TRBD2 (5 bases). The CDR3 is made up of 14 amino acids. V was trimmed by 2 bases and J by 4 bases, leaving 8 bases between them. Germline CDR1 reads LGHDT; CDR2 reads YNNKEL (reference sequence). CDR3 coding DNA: TGTGCCAGCAGCCAATCTCGGGGCACCGGGGAGCTGTTTTTT. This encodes CASSQSRGTGELFF.

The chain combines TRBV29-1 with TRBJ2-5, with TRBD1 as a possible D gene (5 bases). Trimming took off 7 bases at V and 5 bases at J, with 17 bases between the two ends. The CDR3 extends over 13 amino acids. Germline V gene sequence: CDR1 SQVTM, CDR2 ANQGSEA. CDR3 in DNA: TGCAGCGGCGCGGACACGAACAAGGAGACCCAGTACTTC. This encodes CSGADTNKETQYF.